This T cell receptor (beta chain) is drawn from a study of control samples from healthy donors and cancer patients. Sequencing was performed with immunoSEQ multiplex PCR; in TCRdb, only in-frame clones are kept and a portion is missing. Seen here are 65,000 to 95,000 clones, approximately 91% observed once, and the top ten hold 7.2%. The germline V gene has CDR1 MDHEN and CDR2 SYDVKM. V shed 5 bases and J shed 4 bases, with 15 bases lying between them. This CDR3 region has 15 residues. This chain joins TRBV28 and TRBJ1-5, with D possibly TRBD1 on 5 matching bases. This clonotype originated in a man aged 50-60 years in good health. The sample taken for sequencing was blood. CDR3 in amino acids: CASSPRGRGNQPQHF. As DNA, the CDR3 is TGTGCCAGCAGTCCGCGGGGGAGAGGGAATCAGCCCCAGCATTTT.